The 27 T cell receptor beta chains in this list originate from one sample, sequenced in a study of CD8+ T cells in alopecia areata. Reverse transcribed after extraction, RNA yielded cDNA as the sequencing template. Repertoires were generated with immunoSEQ multiplex PCR, while TCRdb's copy carries only in-frame clones and drops some. The table has 90,000 to 120,000 clones, 45% to 60% seen once. Material for sequencing was NKG2D-low CD8+ T cells sorted from blood. The receptor set was obtained from a human donor with alopecia areata.

This chain links TRBV7-3 with TRBJ2-1; D is unresolved. Germline V gene sequence: CDR1 SGHTA, CDR2 FQGTGA. This CDR3 has 14 amino acids. Trimming cost V 5 bases and J 7 bases, with 15 bases left between them. CDR3 sequence: CASSVGYGANEQFF. The DNA of the CDR3 is TGTGCCAGCAGCGTAGGTTACGGTGCGAATGAGCAGTTCTTC.

There are a few counts of this clone. V and J are TRBV5-1 and TRBJ2-2; D possibly corresponds to TRBD1 (6 bases). V was pared by 3 bases and J by 2 bases, with 11 bases between. This CDR3 is built from 15 residues. Germline V gives CDR1 SGHRS, CDR2 YFSETQ. CDR3 protein: CASSSYRANTGELFF. The CDR3 DNA reads as TGCGCCAGCAGCTCGTACAGGGCTAACACCGGGGAGCTGTTTTTT.

The chain carries TRBV27 and TRBJ2-1; D uncertain. V was shortened by 3 bases and J by 9 bases, with 12 bases between the two germline ends. Germline V gene lookup returns CDR1 MNHEY and CDR2 SMNVEV (reference sequence). This CDR3 is 13 amino acids long. The CDR3: CASSFGTNAEQFF. The CDR3 bases are TGTGCCAGCAGTTTTGGTACGAATGCTGAGCAGTTCTTC.

The J gene is TRBJ1-2, the V gene TRBV29-1; D is uncertain. Germline V lookup: CDR1 SQVTM, CDR2 ANQGSEA. Trimming took 7 bases from V and 3 from J, leaving 12 bases between them. The CDR3 is 12 amino acids. The CDR3 DNA sequence: TGCAGCGCCTCGACCGATGACTATGGCTACACCTTC. Its translation is CSASTDDYGYTF.

This clone turned up a few times. The chain links TRBV7-6 to TRBJ2-3; 13 bases are shared with TRBD2. CDR1 and CDR2 from the germline V gene are SGHVS and FNYEAQ. The CDR3 covers 16 residues. The V and J ends lost 5 bases and 5 bases, in that order; junction bases with no gene match: 7. The CDR3 loop reads CASSPGTSGELDTQYF. Here the CDR3 DNA reads TGTGCCAGCAGCCCCGGGACTAGCGGGGAGCTAGATACGCAGTATTTT.

This clone appeared a few times. The chain joins TRBV5-5 to TRBJ2-3; D is undetermined. Trimming stripped 2 bases from V and 4 bases from J, with 5 bases between. The germline gives CDR1 SGHKS, CDR2 YYEKEE (reference sequence). CDR3 length: 12 amino acids. In DNA form, the CDR3 reads TGTGCCAGCAGCTTAGCCGCAGATACGCAGTATTTT. Protein sequence: CASSLAADTQYF.

This rearrangement joins TRBV12-5 to TRBJ2-7; D unresolved. CDR3 length: 14 amino acids. Per the germline V gene, CDR1 is LGHNT and CDR2 is FRNRAP. Trimming removed 6 bases from V and 0 bases from J, with 12 bases in between. CDR3 residues: CASGNKGFSYEQYF. The CDR3, as DNA: TGTGCTAGTGGCAACAAGGGTTTCTCCTACGAGCAGTACTTC.

This clone has a handful of counts. The V call is TRBV14, the J call TRBJ2-1; possibly TRBD2 for D (5 bases). With 7 bases removed from V and 14 bases from J, the gap between germline ends came to 18 bases. Germline loops: CDR1 SGHDN, CDR2 FVKESK. The CDR3 sequence is 12 residues long. The CDR3 region is CASTGKGAGEFF. For the CDR3, the DNA is TGTGCCAGCACGGGGAAGGGCGCCGGGGAGTTCTTC.

This clone has only a few counts. This chain uses TRBV21-1 with TRBJ2-7; TRBD1 reflects the table's D call only, with no check against the DNA. TRBV21-1 is recorded as a pseudogene. There are 17 residues in the CDR3. This CDR3 is CASSTYGPGHRAYEQYF. CDR3 DNA sequence: TGTGCCAGCAGCACTTACGGCCCAGGACATCGAGCATACGAGCAGTACTTC.

This sequence joins TRBV4-2 and TRBJ2-1; D unclear. Trimming shortened V by 1 base and J by 5 bases, and 9 bases separated the two germline ends. CDR3 length: 14 amino acids. Germline CDR1 and CDR2: LGHNA and YNFKEQ. For the CDR3, the DNA is TGTGCCAGCAGCCAAGGATCACTGAACAATGAGCAGTTCTTC. The encoded protein is CASSQGSLNNEQFF.

The rearrangement links TRBV9 to TRBJ2-1; D is uncertain. CDR3 size: 14 residues. Trimming took off 3 bases at V and 8 bases at J, with 15 bases between the two ends. The germline gives CDR1 SGDLS, CDR2 YYNGEE. CDR3 sequence reads: CASSDPGPLDEQFF. The CDR3, as DNA: TGTGCCAGCAGCGACCCGGGCCCCCTCGATGAGCAGTTCTTC.

This clone was seen only a few times. The chain has TRBV27 and TRBJ1-2, with D hard to call. Trimming stripped 3 bases from V and 0 bases from J, with 8 bases between. This CDR3 contains 14 residues. Germline V gives CDR1 MNHEY, CDR2 SMNVEV (reference sequence). CDR3 amino acids: CASSLASANYGYTF. Here the CDR3 DNA reads TGTGCCAGCAGTTTGGCATCGGCTAACTATGGCTACACCTTC.

A few counts support this clone. The V and J genes are TRBV7-9 and TRBJ2-7, with 8 bases lining up with TRBD1. Germline V gene lookup returns CDR1 SEHNR and CDR2 FQNEAQ (reference sequence). The CDR3 has 15 residues. Trimming took 5 bases from V and 1 from J; bases not matched to a gene: 7. CDR3 loop: CASSRGTGKSYEQYF. Written as DNA, the CDR3 is TGTGCCAGCAGCCGGGGGACAGGAAAATCCTACGAGCAGTACTTC. The variable domain in full, with the rest retrieved from reference TRBV7-9 and TRBJ2-7, is DTGVSQNPRHKITKRGQNVTFRCDPISEHNRLYWYRQTLGQGPEFLTYFQNEAQLEKSRLLSDRFSAERPKGSFSTLEIQRTEQGDSAMYLCASSRGTGKSYEQYFGPGTRLTVT.

The CDR3: CASSVDWRSSTDTQYF. DNA of the CDR3: TGTGCCAGCAGCGTAGATTGGCGGAGTAGCACAGATACGCAGTATTTT. The gene calls are TRBV9 and TRBJ2-3; D is unresolved. The germline V and J ends were trimmed by 0 bases and 0 bases, with 11 bases remaining between them. Germline CDR1 and CDR2: SGDLS and YYNGEE. The CDR3 extends over 16 amino acids. The full variable domain, with the rest looked up from reference TRBV9 and TRBJ2-3, is DSGVTQTPKHLITATGQRVTLRCSPRSGDLSVYWYQQSLDQGLQFLIQYYNGEERAKGNILERFSAQQFPDLHSELNLSSLELGDSALYFCASSVDWRSSTDTQYFGPGTRLTVL.

This chain links TRBV27 with TRBJ1-1; TRBD1 might be the D (5 bases). V was cut by 7 bases and J by 1 base, with 7 bases left in between. CDR3 size: 12 residues. Looked up from germline, CDR1 is MNHEY and CDR2 is SMNVEV (reference sequence). CDR3 protein: CASMRGNTEAFF. The CDR3 DNA reads as TGTGCCAGCATGAGGGGGAACACTGAAGCTTTCTTT.

This clone has just a few counts. V is TRBV4-1 and J is TRBJ1-2; D not resolved. Germline V gene sequence: CDR1 MGHRA, CDR2 YSYEKL. Between the trimmed V and J ends, which lost 0 bases and 8 bases, there was a span of 10 bases. The CDR3 spans 13 residues. CDR3 sequence reads: CASSQDGGKGYTF. DNA for the CDR3: TGCGCCAGCAGCCAAGACGGAGGGAAAGGCTACACCTTC.

This clone was found a few times. V usage is TRBV9 and J usage is TRBJ2-7; D may be TRBD1 or TRBD2 (5 bases each). V was shortened by 0 bases and J by 6 bases, with 16 bases between the two germline ends. There are 15 residues in the CDR3. Per germline, CDR1 SGDLS and CDR2 YYNGEE. The CDR3 region has the DNA TGTGCCAGCAGCGTAGATGGCAAAATGGGGGTCGAGCAGTACTTC. Protein sequence: CASSVDGKMGVEQYF.

The V and J genes are TRBV10-2 and TRBJ2-1; maybe TRBD1 (5 bases). Trimming removed 3 bases from V and 6 bases from J, with 12 bases in between. Germline CDR1 and CDR2: WSHSY and SAAADI. The CDR3 totals 14 residues. The CDR3 bases are TGCGCCAGCAGTGAAGCAGGGAAACGCAATGAGCAGTTCTTC. Protein sequence: CASSEAGKRNEQFF.

The V and J genes are TRBV25-1 and TRBJ2-5; TRBD2 matches 7 bases. The CDR3 covers 13 residues. From germline, CDR1 is MGHDK and CDR2 SYGVNS. The J segment lost 4 bases and the V segment lost 4 bases, leaving 3 bases of the junction unmatched. The CDR3: CASSGWGGETQYF. CDR3 bases: TGTGCCAGCAGTGGGTGGGGGGGAGAGACCCAGTACTTC.

This sequence joins TRBV28 and TRBJ2-7; possibly TRBD1 for D (5 bases). Trimming cost V 5 bases and J 7 bases, with 21 bases left between them. The length of the CDR3 is 15 residues. Germline V CDR1 and CDR2: MDHEN, SYDVKM. The CDR3 loop is CASSARRQGSGEQYF. CDR3 in DNA: TGTGCCAGCAGTGCCCGCCGCCAGGGTTCGGGTGAGCAGTACTTC.

This clone was seen a handful of times. The rearrangement uses TRBV6-5 and TRBJ2-7; 7 positions match TRBD2. Germline V CDR1 and CDR2: MNHEY, SVGAGI. This CDR3 spans 15 amino acids. Trimming took 0 bases from V and 1 from J; bases not matched to a gene: 3. Written as DNA, the CDR3 is TGTGCCAGCAGTTACTCGGGGGGGAGATCCTACGAGCAGTACTTC. Protein sequence: CASSYSGGRSYEQYF.

V usage is TRBV4-2 and J usage is TRBJ2-1, with unresolved D. From germline, CDR1 is LGHNA and CDR2 YNFKEQ. V was pared by 6 bases and J by 6 bases, with 3 bases between. The CDR3 runs to 10 residues. The CDR3 region is CASRGNEQFF. DNA of the CDR3: TGTGCCAGCAGGGGCAATGAGCAGTTCTTC.

This clone occurred a few times. This chain connects TRBV29-1 to TRBJ2-7, with D possibly matching TRBD2 (6 bases). This CDR3 spans 13 amino acids. Germline CDR1 is SQVTM and CDR2 is ANQGSEA. V was clipped by 4 bases and J by 6 bases, with 16 bases between them. The CDR3 DNA sequence: TGCAGCGTTGTTGGAGGGGCGGCCTCCGAGCAGTACTTC. It encodes CSVVGGAASEQYF.

The gene calls are TRBV27 and TRBJ1-4; 7 bases are shared with TRBD1. Germline values: CDR1 MNHEY, CDR2 SMNVEV (reference sequence). Losses at the gene ends were 5 bases for V and 5 bases for J; bases not matched to a gene: 8. The CDR3 contains 15 residues. The CDR3: CASSTIQGGNEKLFF. The CDR3 DNA sequence: TGTGCCAGCAGTACTATCCAGGGGGGGAATGAAAAACTGTTTTTT. The entire variable domain, with the rest obtained from reference TRBV27 and TRBJ1-4, is as follows: EAQVTQNPRYLITVTGKKLTVTCSQNMNHEYMSWYRQDPGLGLRQIYYSMNVEVTDKGDVPEGYKVSRKEKRNFPLILESPSPNQTSLYFCASSTIQGGNEKLFFGSGTQLSVL.

This chain uses TRBV4-1 with TRBJ1-5; D unresolved. CDR1 MGHRA and CDR2 YSYEKL come from the germline V gene. This CDR3 has 18 amino acids. Trimming cost V 0 bases and J 3 bases, with 18 bases left between them. As DNA, the CDR3 is TGCGCCAGCAGCCAAGAACACGGCCTCAGACCCAACAATCAGCCCCAGCATTTT. The encoded protein is CASSQEHGLRPNNQPQHF.

The gene calls are TRBV7-2 and TRBJ2-5; D is undetermined. V was shortened by 1 base and J by 5 bases, with 14 bases between the two germline ends. Germline V gene sequence: CDR1 SGHTA, CDR2 FQGNSA. CDR3 size: 15 residues. DNA of the CDR3: TGTGCCAGCAGCTTAGAGGCAACTTTCAGCGAGACCCAGTACTTC. Amino acids: CASSLEATFSETQYF. Full variable domain (remainder filled in from reference TRBV7-2 and TRBJ2-5): GAGVSQSPSNKVTEKGKDVELRCDPISGHTALYWYRQSLGQGLEFLIYFQGNSAPDKSGLPSDRFSAERTGGSVSTLTIQRTQQEDSAVYLCASSLEATFSETQYFGPGTRLLVL.

In its sample, this clone was seen a few times. The chain links TRBV4-2 to TRBJ2-2; D might be TRBD1 or TRBD2, each matching 5 bases. This CDR3 is built from 19 residues. Germline lookup yields CDR1 LGHNA and CDR2 YNFKEQ. Trimming removed 0 bases at V and 3 bases at J, with 20 bases between. The CDR3 loop is CASSQDYVGVLGDTGELFF. In DNA, the CDR3 is TGTGCCAGCAGCCAAGATTATGTGGGAGTGTTGGGGGACACCGGGGAGCTGTTTTTT.